The next 25 T cell receptor beta chains were all read from a single sample in a study of cytomegalovirus exposure and HLA in healthy donors. The PCR ran on 60 Vbeta and 13 Jbeta primers. Using immunoSEQ multiplex PCR, the repertoire was profiled, and TCRdb retains in-frame clones only, with some absent. Among over 200,000 clones listed, over 65% were seen once. Sequencing was carried out using PBMCs. The receptor source for this set is a human donor in good health.

This clone was observed a handful of times. V is TRBV15 and J is TRBJ2-1, with 11 nucleotides matching TRBD2. The CDR3 has 15 amino acids. Germline CDR1 is LNHNV and CDR2 is YYDKDF (reference sequence). V dropped 5 bases and J dropped 8; count of bases not matched to a gene: 8. This CDR3 reads CATSELAGVRDEQFF. For the CDR3, the DNA is TGTGCCACCAGCGAACTAGCGGGAGTACGGGATGAGCAGTTCTTC.

The chain links TRBV28 to TRBJ2-2; D gene unclear. The CDR3 has 15 amino acids. V lost 8 bases to trimming and J lost 0 bases, with 13 bases between them. In germline, CDR1 is MDHEN, CDR2 SYDVKM. The CDR3 region has the DNA TGTGCCAGCCCTAATCCGCAATCGAACACCGGGGAGCTGTTTTTT. Protein: CASPNPQSNTGELFF.

The CDR3: CASTPPGLQETQYF. The CDR3 DNA reads TGTGCCAGCACCCCACCGGGGTTACAAGAGACCCAGTACTTC. The genes are TRBV25-1 and TRBJ2-5, with a weak D call TRBD2 (5 bases). Germline V CDR1 and CDR2: MGHDK, SYGVNS. The ends were cut back, 7 bases at V and 2 bases at J, with 14 bases in the middle. The CDR3 is made up of 14 amino acids.

This clone appeared a single time. This rearrangement joins TRBV6-5 to TRBJ1-3; no firm D call. Between the trimmed V and J ends, which lost 0 bases and 0 bases, there was a span of 3 bases. The CDR3 is made up of 14 amino acids. Germline CDR1 MNHEY, CDR2 SVGAGI. The chain's CDR3 is CASSYSNSGNTIYF. CDR3 in DNA: TGTGCCAGCAGTTACTCTAACTCTGGAAACACCATATATTTT.

The genes are TRBV28 and TRBJ1-4; D gene uncertain. In germline, CDR1 is MDHEN, CDR2 SYDVKM. This CDR3 is 14 amino acids long. V was pared by 2 bases and J by 4 bases, with 8 bases between. The CDR3 nucleotides are TGTGCCAGCAGTTTAGTGCAGGTTAATGAAAAACTGTTTTTT. This encodes CASSLVQVNEKLFF.

The rearrangement joins TRBV5-1 to TRBJ2-7, with a tentative D call TRBD1 (6 bases). Germline V gene data show CDR1 as SGHRS and CDR2 as YFSETQ. Trimming removed 2 bases at V and 6 bases at J, with 12 bases between. The length of the CDR3 is 13 residues. Here the CDR3 DNA reads TGCGCCAGCAGCTTCGGCTCAGGGGTCGAGCAGTACTTC. Its protein product is CASSFGSGVEQYF.

The chain carries TRBV11-3 and TRBJ2-3, with D possibly being TRBD2 (7 bases). CDR1 is SGHNT, CDR2 YENEEA, per germline. This CDR3 region has 17 residues. The ends were cut back, 5 bases at V and 0 bases at J, with 18 bases in the middle. The CDR3 spells CASSRHEGGGSTDTQYF. CDR3 nucleotides: TGTGCCAGCAGCCGACACGAAGGGGGGGGAAGCACAGATACGCAGTATTTT.

The chain employs TRBV7-9 and TRBJ2-7; 13 bases agree with TRBD2. The length of the CDR3 is 19 residues. V trimming: 1 base; J trimming: 1 base; junction bases outside the gene matches: 10. Germline CDR1 is SEHNR and CDR2 is FQNEAQ (reference sequence). The CDR3 loop is CASSLGTSGSPRLSYEQYF. CDR3 DNA sequence: TGTGCCAGCAGCTTAGGGACTAGCGGGAGCCCTAGGTTATCCTACGAGCAGTACTTC.

Worth noting for this clone: The conserved final phenylalanine or tryptophan is absent from the CDR3, which likely points to a read error. The DNA is left out, because the CDR3 cannot be placed on it with certainty; the CDR3 is given as TCRdb lists it. The rearrangement uses TRBV4-3 and TRBJ2-4; the table's D call TRBD2 went unverified against the DNA. The germline V gene has CDR1 LGHNA and CDR2 YSLEER. The CDR3 numbers 12 amino acids, ends counted. The CDR3 loop reads CASSQDGLAEAS.

The chain recombines TRBV28 with TRBJ1-2; tentatively, D is TRBD1 (6 bases). This CDR3 comprises 12 residues. V lost 6 bases, J lost 5 bases, and 10 bases lay in between. Germline CDR1 and CDR2: MDHEN and SYDVKM. Here the CDR3 DNA reads TGTGCCAGCAGGTCCACAGGGTATGGCTACACCTTC. As protein: CASRSTGYGYTF.

The chain is built from TRBV4-1 and TRBJ2-1; 12 nucleotides line up with TRBD2. The V segment lost 1 base and the J segment 3 bases; nucleotides outside the gene matches: 13. The CDR3 contains 20 residues. Germline V gives CDR1 MGHRA, CDR2 YSYEKL. DNA for the CDR3: TGCGCCAGCAGCCAAGTGGTTAGTGCTAGCGGGAGGGCTAACTACAATGAGCAGTTCTTC. As protein: CASSQVVSASGRANYNEQFF.

This clone was counted a few times. The J gene is TRBJ2-7, the V gene TRBV29-1; 12 bases match TRBD1. The germline gives CDR1 SQVTM, CDR2 ANQGSEA. This CDR3 has 13 amino acids. V gave up 4 bases and J gave up 5 bases; unmatched junction bases: 3. The CDR3 nucleotides are TGCAGCGTTGTGGGGGACAGGGGGCACGAGCAGTACTTC. Encoded protein: CSVVGDRGHEQYF.

The rearrangement uses TRBV7-9 and TRBJ2-7; TRBD2 matches at 13 bases. J lost 5 bases, V lost 1 base, and 8 bases had no gene match. This CDR3 contains 17 residues. Germline V gene data show CDR1 as SEHNR and CDR2 as FQNEAQ (reference sequence). The CDR3 sequence is CASSLGRTSGRGNEQYF. CDR3 in DNA: TGTGCCAGCAGCTTAGGCCGGACTAGCGGGAGAGGGAACGAGCAGTACTTC.

This chain links TRBV10-3 with TRBJ1-2; possibly TRBD1 for D (5 bases). Between the trimmed V and J ends, which lost 9 bases and 5 bases, there was a span of 13 bases. This CDR3 is built from 12 residues. The germline V gene encodes CDR1 ENHRY and CDR2 SYGVKD. CDR3 residues: CAMGGVRYGYTF. The CDR3 DNA reads as TGTGCCATGGGAGGGGTTAGGTATGGCTACACCTTC.

The rearrangement joins TRBV6-1 to TRBJ1-5; no clear D gene. V gave up 4 bases and J gave up 3 bases, with 10 bases separating them. The CDR3 length is 14 residues. CDR1 is MNHNS, CDR2 SASEGT, per germline. CDR3 in DNA: TGTGCCAGCAGTGGCAGGTTATACAATCAGCCCCAGCATTTT. This codes for CASSGRLYNQPQHF.

The chain combines TRBV6-4 with TRBJ1-4; D unresolved. The CDR3 is 15 residues long. The ends were cut back, 2 bases at V and 7 bases at J, with 14 bases in the middle. The germline gives CDR1 MRHNA, CDR2 SNTAGT. Here the CDR3 DNA reads TGTGCCAGCAGTGACATGCAGGCCCTGGGTGAAAAACTGTTTTTT. It specifies CASSDMQALGEKLFF.

The chain has TRBV28 and TRBJ1-2; 8 nucleotides line up with TRBD1. Germline CDR1 and CDR2: MDHEN and SYDVKM. The trim removed 5 bases at V and 8 bases at J, leaving 13 bases unmatched. The CDR3 runs 15 residues. CDR3 loop: CASSTTDRVEYGYTF. The CDR3 nucleotides read TGTGCCAGCAGTACCACGGACAGGGTGGAATACGGCTACACCTTC.

The chain recombines TRBV9 with TRBJ2-1, with TRBD2 identical over 12 bases. Germline V gives CDR1 SGDLS, CDR2 YYNGEE. The CDR3 is made up of 17 amino acids. V dropped 4 bases and J dropped 4; count of bases not matched to a gene: 9. The CDR3 protein is CASSPRTSGDRYNEQFF. The CDR3 nucleotides read TGTGCCAGCAGCCCGAGGACTAGCGGGGATCGATACAATGAGCAGTTCTTC.

V is TRBV27 and J is TRBJ1-2, with TRBD1 matching over 8 bases. CDR1 MNHEY and CDR2 SMNVEV come from the germline V gene (reference sequence). The CDR3 runs to 15 residues. Losses at the gene ends were 5 bases for V and 5 bases for J; bases not matched to a gene: 10. The CDR3 loop is CASSVRTGLGYGYTF. The CDR3 nucleotides are TGTGCCAGCAGTGTGAGGACAGGGCTGGGGTATGGCTACACCTTC.

The chain recombines TRBV28 with TRBJ2-2, with 9 bases that match TRBD1. With V trimmed by 5 bases and J by 5 bases, 3 bases remained unmatched. CDR3 length: 14 amino acids. CDR1 and CDR2 (germline): MDHEN, SYDVKM. The CDR3 reads CASSEGTGTGELFF. In DNA form, the CDR3 reads TGTGCCAGCAGTGAGGGGACAGGGACCGGGGAGCTGTTTTTT.

The J gene is TRBJ1-4, the V gene TRBV7-9, with TRBD1 matching over 8 bases. The J segment lost 8 bases and the V segment lost 6 bases, leaving 5 bases of the junction unmatched. Germline V gene sequence: CDR1 SEHNR, CDR2 FQNEAQ (reference sequence). There are 13 residues in the CDR3. The CDR3 region is CASRVTGAEKLFF. As DNA, the CDR3 is TGTGCCAGCAGGGTGACAGGGGCCGAAAAACTGTTTTTT.

This clone is a singleton in its sample. The genes are TRBV9 and TRBJ2-1; 7 bases align to TRBD2. Germline values: CDR1 SGDLS, CDR2 YYNGEE. This CDR3 has 16 amino acids. V gave up 3 bases and J gave up 0 bases; unmatched junction bases: 6. CDR3 residues: CASSGLGGSSYNEQFF. The CDR3 DNA reads TGTGCCAGCAGCGGCCTGGGAGGGAGCTCCTACAATGAGCAGTTCTTC. The full variable domain, completed using reference TRBV9 and TRBJ2-1, is DSGVTQTPKHLITATGQRVTLRCSPRSGDLSVYWYQQSLDQGLQFLIQYYNGEERAKGNILERFSAQQFPDLHSELNLSSLELGDSALYFCASSGLGGSSYNEQFFGPGTRLTVL.

This chain links TRBV7-9 with TRBJ1-2; D gene unclear. Germline V gene sequence: CDR1 SEHNR, CDR2 FQNEAQ (reference sequence). The V end lost 3 bases, the J end lost 6 bases, and 17 bases lay between the germline ends. The CDR3 length is 15 residues. The CDR3 reads CASSFQPTVGDGYTF. Here the CDR3 DNA reads TGTGCCAGCAGCTTCCAACCTACAGTCGGCGATGGCTACACCTTC.

This clone was picked up a small number of times. The J gene is TRBJ2-3, the V gene TRBV5-1; 12 bases map to TRBD2. J was trimmed by 3 bases and V by 0 bases; bases with no gene match: 5. The CDR3 totals 17 residues. CDR1 is SGHRS, CDR2 YFSETQ, per germline. The CDR3 DNA reads TGCGCCAGCAGCTTGGTTAGACTAGCGGGAGCTACAGATACGCAGTATTTT. This gives the protein CASSLVRLAGATDTQYF.

This chain links TRBV7-9 with TRBJ2-5; TRBD1 might be the D (6 bases). The V gene lost 0 bases and the J gene lost 5 bases, with 10 bases spanning the gap. Germline V gives CDR1 SEHNR, CDR2 FQNEAQ (reference sequence). This CDR3 is built from 14 residues. Here the CDR3 reads CASSLAGTRETQYF. The CDR3 region has the DNA TGTGCCAGCAGCTTAGCCGGGACACGGGAGACCCAGTACTTC.